A selection of T cell receptor beta chains follows, all from one sample in a study of OX40 agonist ivuxolimab in advanced cancers. The repertoire was sequenced with immunoSEQ multiplex PCR; TCRdb's copy has only in-frame clones and lacks some. The table includes 50,000 to 55,000 clones, around 89% detected once. Sequenced material: CD4+ or CD8+ T cells sorted from blood, taken in a trial of the OX40 agonist ivuxolimab. The receptors stem from an adult with an advanced solid tumor such as melanoma, head and neck, liver or kidney cancer. The CDR3 runs from the conserved cysteine through the conserved F or W. The D gene is left open where the match is weak. Size values are once, few and many counts, or a class for expanded clones, and some rows have none.

J gene: TRBJ1-1
D gene: NA
V gene: TRBV5-1
clone size: NA
CDR3 DNA: TGCGCCAGCAGCTTGCTCGGTGGGGTGAACACTGAAGCTTTCTTT
CDR3 protein: CASSLLGGVNTEAFF

J gene: TRBJ2-2
D gene: NA
V gene: TRBV10-3
clone size: NA
CDR3 DNA: TGTGCCATCGGGATCCACACCGGGGAGCTGTTTTTT
CDR3 protein: CAIGIHTGELFF

J gene: TRBJ2-7
D gene: NA
V gene: TRBV2
clone size: NA
CDR3 DNA: TGTGCCAGCAGTTTGAATTTGATTTACGAGCAGTACTTC
CDR3 protein: CASSLNLIYEQYF

J gene: TRBJ1-2
D gene: TRBD1
V gene: TRBV4-3
clone size: NA
CDR3 DNA: TGCGCCAGCAGCCAAGGAACAGGGGGAAGGGCCTATGGCTACACCTTC
CDR3 protein: CASSQGTGGRAYGYTF

J gene: TRBJ2-1
D gene: TRBD2
V gene: TRBV7-9
clone size: NA
CDR3 DNA: TGTGCCAGCAGGGGGGGGACCTCCTACTACAATGAGCAGTTCTTC
CDR3 protein: CASRGGTSYYNEQFF

J gene: TRBJ2-1
D gene: TRBD2
V gene: TRBV28
clone size: NA
CDR3 DNA: TGTGCCAGCAGTTTAGCTAGCGGGAGGTTTAATGAGCAGTTCTTC
CDR3 protein: CASSLASGRFNEQFF

J gene: TRBJ1-2
D gene: NA
V gene: TRBV18
clone size: NA
CDR3 DNA: TGTGCCAGCTCACCAGCAGGGGAGTACTATGGCTACACCTTC
CDR3 protein: CASSPAGEYYGYTF

J gene: TRBJ2-5
D gene: NA
V gene: TRBV11-2
clone size: NA
CDR3 DNA: TGTGCCAGCAGCTTAGCCACAAACAGGGCGGGGGAGACCCAGTACTTC
CDR3 protein: CASSLATNRAGETQYF

J gene: TRBJ1-2
D gene: TRBD1
V gene: TRBV11-2
clone size: NA
CDR3 DNA: TGTGCCAGCAGCTTATCAATCAACAGGGGAAACTATGGCTACACCTTC
CDR3 protein: CASSLSINRGNYGYTF

J gene: TRBJ2-5
D gene: NA
V gene: TRBV10-3
clone size: NA
CDR3 DNA: TGTGCCATCAGTGACAGGTCGGTCCGAGAGACCCAGTACTTC
CDR3 protein: CAISDRSVRETQYF

J gene: TRBJ1-1
D gene: NA
V gene: TRBV18
clone size: NA
CDR3 DNA: TGTGCCAGCTCACCGCGCCGTGAGGGGACTGAAGCTTTCTTT
CDR3 protein: CASSPRREGTEAFF

J gene: TRBJ1-2
D gene: TRBD1
V gene: TRBV5-1
clone size: NA
CDR3 DNA: TGCGCCAGCAGCAGAAGACAGGGGGTCAACTATGGCTACACCTTC
CDR3 protein: CASSRRQGVNYGYTF

J gene: TRBJ2-7
D gene: NA
V gene: TRBV15
clone size: NA
CDR3 DNA: TGTGCCACCAGCAGAGATAACAGTCAGTGGGAGCAGTACTTC
CDR3 protein: CATSRDNSQWEQYF

J gene: TRBJ1-2
D gene: NA
V gene: TRBV30
clone size: few
CDR3 DNA: TGTGCCTGGAGTGATAGTCCTAACTATGGCTACACCTTC
CDR3 protein: CAWSDSPNYGYTF

J gene: TRBJ2-1
D gene: NA
V gene: TRBV7-8
clone size: NA
CDR3 DNA: TGTGCCAGCAGCCCTGGGCCCGGCGGTGAGCAGTTCTTC
CDR3 protein: CASSPGPGGEQFF

J gene: TRBJ2-7
D gene: NA
V gene: TRBV5-5
clone size: NA
CDR3 DNA: TGTGCCAGCAGCTTGGGAGGGGGCGAGCAGTACTTC
CDR3 protein: CASSLGGGEQYF

J gene: TRBJ1-1
D gene: TRBD1
V gene: TRBV6-1
clone size: few
CDR3 DNA: TGTGCCAGCAGTGTCGAGCCGGGACAGGGGAGGAACACTGAAGCTTTCTTT
CDR3 protein: CASSVEPGQGRNTEAFF

J gene: TRBJ2-7
D gene: TRBD2
V gene: TRBV28
clone size: NA
CDR3 DNA: TGTGCCAGCAGTACCATCACTAGCGGGGGGGGCCACGAGCAGTACTTC
CDR3 protein: CASSTITSGGGHEQYF

J gene: TRBJ2-5
D gene: TRBD2
V gene: TRBV4-1
clone size: once
CDR3 DNA: TGCGCCAGCAGCCGAGTAGGAGCGGGGGGTAACCAAGAGACCCAGTACTTC
CDR3 protein: CASSRVGAGGNQETQYF

J gene: TRBJ1-3
D gene: NA
V gene: TRBV18
clone size: NA
CDR3 DNA: TGTGCCAGCTCACCACCGGTAGGCTCTGGAAACACCATATATTTT
CDR3 protein: CASSPPVGSGNTIYF

J gene: TRBJ2-7
D gene: TRBD2
V gene: TRBV19
clone size: once
CDR3 DNA: TGTGCCAGTAGTCCCGGGGGGACCGGCGGGTCCTACGAGCAGTACTTC
CDR3 protein: CASSPGGTGGSYEQYF

J gene: TRBJ2-7
D gene: NA
V gene: TRBV21-1
clone size: once
CDR3 DNA: TGTGCCAGCAGCAAAGGGGATGATAGCGGGGGGTTCTCCTACGAGCAGTACTTC
CDR3 protein: CASSKGDDSGGFSYEQYF

J gene: TRBJ2-5
D gene: NA
V gene: TRBV7-2
clone size: NA
CDR3 DNA: TGTGCCAGCAGCTTAAAACAGGGAGGGGAGACCCAGTACTTC
CDR3 protein: CASSLKQGGETQYF

J gene: TRBJ2-2
D gene: NA
V gene: TRBV11-3
clone size: NA
CDR3 DNA: TGTGCCAGCAGCTTAGATCAAGGGACCGGGGAGCTGTTTTTT
CDR3 protein: CASSLDQGTGELFF

J gene: TRBJ1-4
D gene: NA
V gene: TRBV4-3
clone size: few
CDR3 DNA: TGCGCCAGCAGCCAAGCGGGGCAGAAACTGTTTTTT
CDR3 protein: CASSQAGQKLFF

J gene: TRBJ1-4
D gene: NA
V gene: TRBV9
clone size: once
CDR3 DNA: TGTGCCAGCAGCGTAGCCCAGGCGGGGGGCGATGAAAAACTGTTTTTT
CDR3 protein: CASSVAQAGGDEKLFF

J gene: TRBJ2-5
D gene: TRBD1
V gene: TRBV18
clone size: NA
CDR3 DNA: TGTGCCAGCTCACCCCGGGACAGCGAAGAGACCCAGTACTTC
CDR3 protein: CASSPRDSEETQYF

J gene: TRBJ2-1
D gene: TRBD1
V gene: TRBV11-3
clone size: NA
CDR3 DNA: TGTGCCAGCAGCAGAGGACAGGCTGTTCTCAATGAGCAGTTCTTC
CDR3 protein: CASSRGQAVLNEQFF